This T cell receptor beta chain was profiled in a study of T-cell reconstitution after alpha-beta-depleted transplantation in children listed by TCRdb under 2016. Describing the broader study: T-cell immune reconstitution after TCRalphabeta/CD19-depleted allogeneic hematopoietic cell transplantation in children was quantitatively tracked in the study by means of TCR repertoire profiling.

Measured from the cysteine to the phenylalanine, the CDR3 is 19 residues long. CDR3 DNA only is kept here, 57 bases in frame from base 1. The germline ends are 24 bases apart after V is trimmed by 0 bases and J by 5 bases. According to the germline V gene, CDR1 reads SGHAT and CDR2 reads FQNNGV. This clonotype was counted a few times. Its binding antigen is unknown. Per-nucleotide qualities are absent, and no much larger clonotype sits a single base away. The sample's treatment or condition label, decoded: allogeneic hematopoietic cell transplantation with graft depleted of TCRalphabeta T cells and CD19 B cells. The children who served as transplant recipients had been given grafts of TCRalphabeta/CD19-depleted allogeneic hematopoietic cells. The library was made by PCR. For sequencing, an Illumina HiSeq 2500 was employed. Molecular barcoding was employed in the preparation of TCR libraries, with unique molecular identifiers being used to normalize TCRbeta repertoire quantification. Using fastp at Q25 and MiXCR, TCRdb reprocessed the public reads and kept productive beta chains. Duplicate CDR3 protein sequences are folded into a single record with the most common DNA and genes. The sample includes 450,000 to 550,000 distinct CDR3 sequences, with about 10% observed a single time. Clones ranked in the top ten supply about 15% of the sample.

General conclusions and limits of the study: The apparently early recovery of alphabetaT-cell counts about two months after transplant reportedly depended on only several hundred rapidly expanded clones that came from non-depleted graft cells. In some patients, the high TCRbeta diversity seen at day 60 was put down to recipient T cells and intrathymic progenitors that had survived conditioning. Hyperexpanded clone frequencies declined over subsequent months; after one year, T-cell counts and TCRbeta diversity were mostly attributed to newly produced T cells.

Recombination linked TRBV11-2 to TRBJ2-3; TRBD2 is perhaps the D gene, given 6 matching bases. The starting material was PBMCs, mostly from graft donor cells, obtained 180 days after TCRalphabeta/CD19-depleted stem cell transplant. The clonotype comes from a female patient between 2 and 10 years old who had a stem cell transplant for aplastic anemia, so the T cells may come from the graft donor. The CDR3 protein is CASSLEVRLGREYRDTQYF. The sequenced DNA: TGTGCCAGCAGCTTAGAAGTGCGGCTAGGACGGGAGTATCGAGATACGCAGTATTTT.